A single sample gave rise to the 16 T cell receptor beta chains below, sequenced in a study of vaccination effects on CD4 cells after COVID-19. The ViraFEST assay expanded antigen-specific CD4+ T cells with viral peptide pools before sequencing. Scientists isolated CD4+ T cells after a roughly 9-day culture period ended. Previously uninfected by SARS-CoV-2, the vaccine recipients also showed negative nucleocapsid antibodies. These receptors are not linked to any known antigen. Sequenced by immunoSEQ multiplex PCR; TCRdb stores in-frame clones only, minus some. The sample lists about 27,000 clones, approximately 80% occurring once. Sequencing used CD4+ T cells from PBMCs cultured with HCoV-NL63 spike peptides, obtained before COVID-19 vaccination. These receptors were obtained from a human donor who received a COVID-19 vaccine.

In this sample, this clone is medium-sized. The chain recombines TRBV2 with TRBJ2-1; 8 nucleotides agree with TRBD2. V trimming: 2 bases; J trimming: 4 bases; junction bases outside the gene matches: 4. CDR1 and CDR2 (germline): SNHLY, FYNNEI. The CDR3 is 15 residues long. The CDR3 region is CASSESGGAYNEQFF. As DNA, the CDR3 is TGTGCCAGCAGTGAATCGGGGGGGGCTTACAATGAGCAGTTCTTC.

The chain carries TRBV27 and TRBJ1-2; TRBD1 agrees at 10 bases. From germline, CDR1 is MNHEY and CDR2 SMNVEV (reference sequence). The V and J ends lost 5 bases and 5 bases, in that order; junction bases with no gene match: 8. CDR3 length: 15 amino acids. CDR3 amino acids: CASSETGGLLYGYTF. DNA for the CDR3: TGTGCCAGCAGTGAGACAGGGGGCCTACTTTATGGCTACACCTTC.

The V call is TRBV28, the J call TRBJ2-7; D possibly corresponds to TRBD2 (5 bases). The CDR3 sequence is 14 residues long. V was pared by 3 bases and J by 1 base, with 10 bases between. CDR1 is MDHEN and CDR2 is SYDVKM in the germline V gene. This chain's CDR3 is CASSFALGSYEQYF. Here the CDR3 DNA reads TGTGCCAGCAGTTTCGCACTAGGTTCCTACGAGCAGTACTTC.

This chain connects TRBV25-1 to TRBJ2-2, with D perhaps TRBD1 (6 bases). Germline V gene sequence: CDR1 MGHDK, CDR2 SYGVNS. The CDR3 sequence is 14 residues long. The V gene lost 6 bases and the J gene lost 3 bases, with 11 bases spanning the gap. The CDR3 reads CASRDRIYTGELFF. In nucleotides, the CDR3 is TGTGCCAGCAGGGACAGAATTTACACCGGGGAGCTGTTTTTT.

CDR3 nucleotides: TGTGCCAGCAGGCCCGGGACTAGCGCCTACGAGCAGTACTTC. Translation gives CASRPGTSAYEQYF. The V and J genes are TRBV5-6 and TRBJ2-7, with 10 positions matching TRBD2. Germline V gives CDR1 SGHDT, CDR2 YYEEEE. The CDR3 is 14 residues long. V lost 5 bases, J lost 2 bases, and 4 bases stayed unmatched.

The rearrangement uses TRBV7-9 and TRBJ2-3; 8 positions match TRBD2. Germline values: CDR1 SEHNR, CDR2 FQNEAQ (reference sequence). The CDR3 has 19 amino acids. V trimming: 5 bases; J trimming: 7 bases; junction bases outside the gene matches: 23. The CDR3 coding sequence is TGTGCCAGCAGCCCCAGACTAGCGTTAGGGGTAGGGGAAGAGAATACGCAGTATTTT. Residues: CASSPRLALGVGEENTQYF.

In this sample, this clone turned up a few times. The chain joins TRBV10-3 to TRBJ1-6; TRBD1 matches 8 bases. The CDR3 has 15 residues. Germline assignment: CDR1 ENHRY and CDR2 SYGVKD. V lost 6 bases to trimming and J lost 5 bases; unmatched junction nucleotides: 6. The CDR3 loop reads CAIRGQGQDNSPLHF. The CDR3 nucleotides read TGTGCCATCAGGGGGCAGGGACAGGATAATTCACCCCTCCACTTT.

The chain has TRBV10-3 and TRBJ1-2; weak D call: TRBD1 (5 bases). Germline CDR1 ENHRY, CDR2 SYGVKD. The V gene lost 8 bases and the J gene lost 7 bases, with 14 bases spanning the gap. The CDR3 length is 12 residues. The CDR3 DNA reads TGTGCCATCTGGTCGGGGCGAGGTGGCTACACCTTC. Amino acid sequence: CAIWSGRGGYTF.

The DNA for the CDR3 is TGTGCCAGTTGCGACAGGGTTTTTGGGAACACTGAAGCTTTCTTT. Its translation: CASCDRVFGNTEAFF. This chain links TRBV2 with TRBJ1-1; 7 bases line up with TRBD1. Germline CDR1 reads SNHLY; CDR2 reads FYNNEI. Trimming cost V 9 bases and J 1 base; bases outside gene matches: 11. This CDR3 comprises 15 residues.

This chain links TRBV29-1 with TRBJ2-7, with unresolved D. The V and J ends lost 5 bases and 6 bases respectively, with 20 bases between them. The length of the CDR3 is 14 residues. CDR1 SQVTM and CDR2 ANQGSEA come from the germline V gene. The CDR3, as DNA: TGCAGCGTTTCCCTTCACCAGACTCTACGCGAGCAGTACTTC. Protein product: CSVSLHQTLREQYF.

The rearrangement uses TRBV6-2 or TRBV6-3 and TRBJ1-5; D is unclear. The CDR3 runs to 13 residues. Trimming removed 2 bases at V and 6 bases at J, with 8 bases between. Germline CDR1 reads MNHEY; CDR2 reads SVGEGT. CDR3 in amino acids: CASSYARVQPQHF. CDR3 nucleotide sequence: TGTGCCAGCAGTTACGCTCGGGTTCAGCCCCAGCATTTT.

V and J are TRBV12-3 or TRBV12-4 and TRBJ1-4; no definite D call. The CDR3 is made up of 13 amino acids. The V gene lost 3 bases and the J gene lost 6 bases, with 8 bases spanning the gap. CDR3 protein: CASSFQVDEKLFF. The CDR3 DNA sequence: TGTGCCAGCAGTTTTCAGGTAGATGAAAAACTGTTTTTT.

The chain employs TRBV7-9 and TRBJ2-1, with 8 bases identical to TRBD1. Trimming at V came to 5 bases and at J to 2 bases, leaving 8 bases not matched to a gene. Germline CDR1 and CDR2: SEHNR and FQNEAQ (reference sequence). There are 16 residues in the CDR3. CDR3 sequence reads: CASSLDRAATYNEQFF. The CDR3 DNA is TGTGCCAGCAGCCTGGACAGGGCAGCAACCTACAATGAGCAGTTCTTC.

The chain joins TRBV2 to TRBJ2-5; 7 positions agree with TRBD1. The J segment lost 3 bases and the V segment lost 5 bases, leaving 3 bases of the junction unmatched. The germline CDR1 and CDR2 sequences are SNHLY and FYNNEI. The CDR3 is made up of 13 amino acids. The CDR3 is CASSTGTEETQYF. CDR3 DNA: TGTGCCAGCAGTACCGGGACAGAAGAGACCCAGTACTTC.

CDR3 protein: CASSLEGNGEQFF. The CDR3 DNA follows: TGTGCCAGCAGCTTGGAGGGAAATGGTGAGCAGTTCTTC. This chain uses TRBV5-4 with TRBJ2-1, with no clear D. This CDR3 comprises 13 residues. Germline V gives CDR1 SGHNT, CDR2 YYREEE (reference sequence). The ends were cut back, 0 bases at V and 9 bases at J, with 10 bases in the middle.

The V call is TRBV3-1 (or the pseudogene TRBV3-2), the J call TRBJ1-2; D is possibly TRBD1 (5 bases). The CDR3 loop spans 15 amino acids. Trimming shortened V by 3 bases and J by 9 bases, and 20 bases separated the two germline ends. Germline CDR1 and CDR2: LGHDT and YNNKEL (reference sequence). The CDR3 protein is CASSHGWDEASSYTF. The CDR3 region has the DNA TGTGCCAGCAGCCATGGTTGGGACGAGGCCTCGAGCTACACCTTC.